This T cell receptor (beta chain) was sequenced for a study of tumor-infiltrating lymphocytes in localized non-small cell lung cancer (dated by TCRdb to 2020 to 2022). For context, the study as a whole: The cohort included patients whose samples were collected after neoadjuvant chemotherapy, as well as both smokers and never-smokers and several histologies. Resected tumor tissue and uninvolved lung tissue described as non-adjacent to the tumor were contributed by each patient, with both tissues obtained from the same patient. TCR sequencing was one of several integrated assays, alongside flow cytometry, multiplex immunofluorescence, RNA-seq, exome sequencing and proteomics, applied to the same patients. The overall ICON cohort was composed of over a hundred surgical patients with localized non-small cell lung cancer whose tumors were resected. For around 57 patients, immunoSEQ T-cell fraction was compared between paired tumor and uninvolved lung. Paper-wide results and their limitations: Since assay coverage differed from patient to patient depending on how much tissue was available, TCR sequencing was done for only a subset of the cohort. No difference in TCR-derived T-cell fraction was observed between the flow cytometry-defined immunotypes IM1 (good prognosis) and IM2 (poor prognosis). Consistent with immunofluorescence CD3 counts, TCRbeta sequencing supported greater T cell infiltration in tumors than in uninvolved lung tissue. Because different assays used different pieces of the same tissue, technical variation could not be distinguished from intratumor heterogeneity.

The T-cell fraction in tumor and uninvolved lung tissue was provided by TCR sequencing with the immunoSEQ assay. In the authors' own workflow: For survival analysis, patients were divided into high (upper tertile) and low (lower two tertiles) T-cell fraction groups, which were compared by log-rank test. A signed-rank test was used to test differences in T-cell fraction between paired tumor and uninvolved lung samples. Imported from immuneACCESS, the table was reduced by TCRdb to in-frame sequences with V and J called. These copies leave out some clones; in studies compared against another copy, an unresolved V gene accounts for under half, and the cause of the remainder is not known. That table furnishes V, J and clone size, whereas the DNA furnished D and trimming. This sample holds roughly 8,900 clones; 60% to 70% were observed only once. Roughly a tenth of the sample belongs to the ten largest clones.

Germline trimming: 8 bases from V, 6 bases from J; junction bases outside gene matches: 9. CDR1 and CDR2, per the germline V gene (reference sequence), are LNHDA and SQIVND. The cysteine opens and the phenylalanine closes a CDR3 of 14 amino acids. CDR3 DNA is the only sequence kept; it has 42 bases, read in frame from the first base. Enrollment in ICON was initiated in 2016, and the last patient was enrolled in September 2018. From a subcohort of approximately 76 patients, fresh tumor and matched uninvolved tissue were collected for in-depth immune analyses, including TCR sequencing. No cell sorting was done, and TCR sequencing was instead run on DNA isolated from bulk tissue. This clone was found a few times. Its antigen is not yet known. Base qualities are not at hand, and no much larger clone is one base apart.

The chain is made from TRBV19 and TRBJ2-2, and TRBD1 matches 7 of the central bases. Sequenced input: uninvolved lung tissue not adjacent to the tumor. The sequence was collected from a human donor with non-small cell lung cancer. The nucleotide sequence reads TGTGCCAGTTGGAAGGGACAGAGGTCCGGGGAGCTGTTTTTT. The translation is CASWKGQRSGELFF.